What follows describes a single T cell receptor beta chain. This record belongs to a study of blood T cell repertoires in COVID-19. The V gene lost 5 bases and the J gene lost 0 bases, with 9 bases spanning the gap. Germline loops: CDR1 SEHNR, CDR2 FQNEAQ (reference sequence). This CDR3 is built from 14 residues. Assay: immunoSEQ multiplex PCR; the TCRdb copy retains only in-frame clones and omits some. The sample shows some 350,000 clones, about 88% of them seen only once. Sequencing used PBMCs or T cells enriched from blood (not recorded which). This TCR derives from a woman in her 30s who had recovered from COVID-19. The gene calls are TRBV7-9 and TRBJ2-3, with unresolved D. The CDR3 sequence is CASSELTSTDTQYF. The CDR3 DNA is TGTGCCAGCAGCGAACTGACTAGCACAGATACGCAGTATTTT.